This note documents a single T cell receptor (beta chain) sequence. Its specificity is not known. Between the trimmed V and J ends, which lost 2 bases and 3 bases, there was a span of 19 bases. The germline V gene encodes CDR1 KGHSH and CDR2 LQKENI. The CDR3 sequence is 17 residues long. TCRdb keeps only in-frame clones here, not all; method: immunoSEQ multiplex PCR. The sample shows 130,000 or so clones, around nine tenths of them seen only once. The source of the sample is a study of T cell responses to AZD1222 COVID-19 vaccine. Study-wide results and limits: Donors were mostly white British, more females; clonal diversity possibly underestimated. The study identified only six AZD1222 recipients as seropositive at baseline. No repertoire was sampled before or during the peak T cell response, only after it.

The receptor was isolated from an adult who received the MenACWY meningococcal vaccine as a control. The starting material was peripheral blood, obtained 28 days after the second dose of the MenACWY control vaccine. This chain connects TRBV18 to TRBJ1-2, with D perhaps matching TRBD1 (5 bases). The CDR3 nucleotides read TGTGCCAGCTCACCAGGGGCCGGTCGGGGATCGGACTATGGCTACACCTTC. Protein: CASSPGAGRGSDYGYTF. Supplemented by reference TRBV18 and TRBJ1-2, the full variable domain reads NAGVMQNPRHLVRRRGQEARLRCSPMKGHSHVYWYRQLPEEGLKFMVYLQKENIIDESGMPKERFSAEFPKEGPSILRIQQVVRGDSAAYFCASSPGAGRGSDYGYTFGSGTRLTVV.